This note documents a single T cell receptor (beta chain) sequence. This clonotype was seen a handful of times. Its antigen remains undetermined. Base qualities are not recorded, but no much larger clone differs from it by a single base. The entry originates in a study of CD8 T cells in ankylosing spondylitis (TCRdb year 2017). Regarding the research as a whole: The study set out to find disease-linked TCR variants by profiling T cell receptor beta repertoires in ankylosing spondylitis patients and healthy donors. Peripheral blood was sampled, and synovial fluid was additionally collected from ankylosing spondylitis patients. The whole study cohort included over a hundred healthy donors and over 20 ankylosing spondylitis patients.

Overall study results and their limits: The disease-linked clones were reported as significantly enriched in matched synovial fluid samples from ankylosing spondylitis patients. A TCR beta motif made up of several highly homologous amino acid variants appeared to be characteristic of blood from ankylosing spondylitis patients. A CD8+ phenotype was shown by the disease-linked clones, which were found at relatively low frequencies in peripheral blood. Some of the motif variants had been reported before in the synovial fluid and blood of reactive arthritis patients, a finding that suggests common disease-initiation mechanisms.

The germline ends are 14 bases apart after V is trimmed by 1 base and J by 7 bases. Taken from cysteine to phenylalanine, the CDR3 has 15 residues. Only the CDR3 part of the read is kept: 45 bases, read in frame from the first base. The germline V gene supplies CDR1 SGHVS and CDR2 FQNEAQ. The sequencer listed for this sample is Illumina HiSeq 2500. Quantitative 5'-RACE with molecular barcodes was the method used to prepare the TCR beta libraries. The source study handled its data this way. Disease-linked TCR variants were identified with a new computational method built on a probabilistic model of VDJ rearrangement. The public reads were run again by TCRdb, first through fastp at Q25 and then through MiXCR, and only productive beta chains were kept. Identical CDR3 protein sequences are pooled into one entry, listed with their most common genes and DNA. In this record, the V and J calls reflect TCRdb's handling and not the investigators' own analysis. The sample profile shows hundreds of thousands of distinct CDR3 sequences; approximately 12% of them were found once. The ten largest make up just over 0.5% of the sample.

The TCR sequence derives from a male donor with ankylosing spondylitis. The specimen was blood, either unsorted or a sorted T cell fraction (not recorded which). Recombination joined TRBV7-8 with TRBJ2-4, with an unclear D gene assignment. The CDR3 loop reads CASSLERLPRNIQYF. The nucleotides read TGTGCCAGCAGCTTAGAACGGCTACCAAGGAACATTCAGTACTTC.